This T cell receptor beta chain is from a study of blood T cell repertoires in COVID-19 (dated by TCRdb to about 2020). Study-wide context: Collaborator samples came from the United States, Italy and Spain and covered acute and convalescent phases of COVID-19. A de-identified subject ID, COVID-19 status, age in years and sex were almost always included in the sample metadata. Where HLA class I and class II types were available, the types were taken from metadata supplied by the sample provider, not from assay-based typing. Subjects who had been exposed to COVID-19, were actively infected with it, or had recovered from it provided the deeply sampled blood TCRbeta repertoires that made up the dataset. The prospective study material was composed of cDNA or gDNA derived from T cells, B-cell-depleted T cells, or PBMCs. The repertoires were released in a freely available public database intended as a resource for research on the immune response to SARS-CoV-2. Samples were obtained from the ongoing ImmuneRACE study (first 160 participants) and from over 1,000 subjects provided by 6 global collaborators. The paper's findings and limits, for the study overall: Clinical and demographic metadata were provided uncurated, with the amount varying by source and participant.

About this clone: No antigen is known for it. It has no much larger one-base neighbor in the sample; base qualities were not kept.

TCRbeta CDR3 regions were amplified from genomic DNA using the immunoSEQ Assay, a bias-controlled multiplex PCR. Per the source publication's procedure: The number of nucleated cells in each sample was estimated from the amplification of reference gene primers within the assay. To quantify the absolute abundance of each unique TCRbeta CDR3 rearrangement, sequence reads were collapsed and filtered. Productive Simpson clonality was computed per sample as the square root of Simpson's diversity index over productive rearrangements. TCRdb limited this immuneACCESS table to in-frame rearrangements with V and J called. A share of clones is missing; checked studies link under half to unresolved V genes, and the rest is unexplained. V and J calls and clone size are as listed in that table; D and trimming were resolved from the DNA. Counted in this sample were some 58,000 clones; 92% of them appeared once. 4.5% to 5.5% of the sample rests with the top ten.

Trimming removed 0 bases from V and 10 bases from J, leaving 10 bases between the germline ends. The CDR3 starts with the cysteine, ends with the phenylalanine, and has 14 residues. Only CDR3 DNA remains: 42 bases, in frame from the first base. According to the germline V gene, CDR1 reads SGHTA and CDR2 reads FQGNSA. Whole blood was collected in K2EDTA tubes by collaborating institutions according to the institutions' own protocols. For TCRbeta analysis, collaborators shipped samples as frozen whole blood, isolated PBMCs, or DNA extracted from either of those sample types. This receptor was identified in a man between 45 and 60 years old with active COVID-19. In this chain, TRBV7-2 is recombined with TRBJ1-6; the D gene assignment is ambiguous. The material sequenced was peripheral blood. The nucleotides read TGTGCCAGCAGCTTAGCGCCGCAGCGATCACCCCTCCACTTT. The translation is CASSLAPQRSPLHF.